Below, one T cell receptor beta chain is given with its context. Its specificity is unknown. The sample belongs to a study of T cell repertoires in cytomegalovirus infection. As for the study in general: From public TCR beta signatures came an indication of both CMV infection and matching HLA type.

The V end was cut by 2 bases, the J end by 8 bases, with 9 bases between. CDR1 is DFQATT, CDR2 SNEGSKA, per germline (reference sequence). The CDR3 has 11 amino acids. TCRdb fed the reads into MiXCR, producing one record per CDR3 protein. The table shows hundreds of thousands of distinct CDR3 sequences, with 20% to 30% occurring only once. General study findings and limits: HLA-C-restricted CMV-specific TCR beta clonotypes were dominant in the ex vivo response. Using cumulative public TCR beta family frequency, the authors identified those who carried CMV together with the relevant HLA.

The specimen was CD8+ T cells from PBMCs. The genes are TRBV20-1 and TRBJ1-1; D possibly corresponds to TRBD1 (5 bases). The source is a human donor in good health (CMV status not recorded). Some clones in this sample may be carry-over from other donors' samples. CDR3 sequence (DNA): TGCAGTGCTAGATTCGGGACCGAAGCTTTCTTT. It encodes CSARFGTEAFF.